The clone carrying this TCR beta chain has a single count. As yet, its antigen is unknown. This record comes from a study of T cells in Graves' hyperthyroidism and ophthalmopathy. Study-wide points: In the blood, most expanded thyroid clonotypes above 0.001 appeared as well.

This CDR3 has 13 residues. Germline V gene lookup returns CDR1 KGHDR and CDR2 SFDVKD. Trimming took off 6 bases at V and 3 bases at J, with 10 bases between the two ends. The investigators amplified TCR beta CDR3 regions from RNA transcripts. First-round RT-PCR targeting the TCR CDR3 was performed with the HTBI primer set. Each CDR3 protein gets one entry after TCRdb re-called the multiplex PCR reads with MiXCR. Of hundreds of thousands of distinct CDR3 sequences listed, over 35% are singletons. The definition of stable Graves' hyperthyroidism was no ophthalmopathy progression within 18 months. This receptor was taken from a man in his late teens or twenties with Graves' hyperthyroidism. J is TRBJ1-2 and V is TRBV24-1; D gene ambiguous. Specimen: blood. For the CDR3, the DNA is TGTGCCACCAGTCCGGAAAGGGACTATGGCTACACCTTC. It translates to CATSPERDYGYTF.